What follows are 10 T cell receptor beta chains derived from one specimen sequenced in a study of shared clonotypes between healthy human individuals (dated by TCRdb to the early 2020s). The library was built by means of the immunoSEQ multiplex PCR assay. The table was pulled from immuneACCESS by TCRdb, which kept in-frame rearrangements only. Such tables lose some clones; where checked, under half of the loss comes from unresolved V genes, and the rest has no known cause. Here the sample has more than 2 million clones; 90% to 96% occur a single time. Around 0.13% of the sample lies in the top ten. Material for sequencing was naive CD4+ T cells sorted from blood. Sample cell subset or site, as interpreted from the label and publication: CD45RA+ positively selected. The receptors derive from a man aged 18 to 30 in good health.

V and J are TRBV6-1 and TRBJ2-3; D possibly corresponds to TRBD1 (6 bases). The CDR3 covers 12 residues. With 6 bases removed from V and 6 bases from J, the gap between germline ends came to 10 bases. Germline CDR1 reads MNHNS; CDR2 reads SASEGT. The CDR3 here is CASRHDRDTQYF. In nucleotides, the CDR3 is TGTGCCAGCAGACACGACAGGGATACGCAGTATTTT.

In nucleotides, the CDR3 is TGTGCCAGCAGTGAAGCGCGGTCTTCGGAGACCCAGTACTTC. It translates to CASSEARSSETQYF. The rearrangement uses TRBV2 and TRBJ2-5; no firm D call. The CDR3 is 14 amino acids. The V gene lost 0 bases and the J gene lost 5 bases, with 10 bases spanning the gap. Germline V gives CDR1 SNHLY, CDR2 FYNNEI.

As to this clone: This sample also contains other DNA sequences that code for the same CDR3. The chain combines TRBV5-1 with TRBJ2-7; D is perhaps TRBD2 (5 bases). Per germline, CDR1 SGHRS and CDR2 YFSETQ. V shed 4 bases and J shed 6 bases, with 8 bases lying between them. The CDR3 spans 11 residues. The CDR3 loop reads CASSISGEQYF. The CDR3 region has the DNA TGCGCCAGCAGCATCAGCGGCGAGCAGTACTTC. Full variable domain (outside the CDR3, taken from reference TRBV5-1 and TRBJ2-7): KAGVTQTPRYLIKTRGQQVTLSCSPISGHRSVSWYQQTPGQGLQFLFEYFSETQRNKGNFPGRFSGRQFSNSRSEMNVSTLELGDSALYLCASSISGEQYFGPGTRLTVT.

V and J are TRBV5-1 and TRBJ1-2; maybe TRBD1 (5 bases). This CDR3 comprises 16 residues. V was shortened by 0 bases and J by 8 bases, with 20 bases between the two germline ends. Germline loops: CDR1 SGHRS, CDR2 YFSETQ. CDR3 sequence reads: CASSLAPQGTTRGYTF. The CDR3 DNA reads TGCGCCAGCAGCTTGGCTCCCCAGGGAACGACGAGAGGCTACACCTTC.

The rearrangement joins TRBV18 to TRBJ2-7; 7 nucleotides align to TRBD2. CDR1 KGHSH and CDR2 LQKENI come from the germline V gene. This CDR3 has 15 amino acids. With 6 bases clipped from V and 6 bases from J, the junction kept 14 bases outside the gene matches. CDR3 region: CASSPGAGESFEQYF. The CDR3 nucleotides are TGTGCCAGCTCCCCGGGTGCGGGAGAATCTTTCGAGCAGTACTTC. Using reference TRBV18 and TRBJ2-7 for the parts outside the CDR3, the full variable domain is NAGVMQNPRHLVRRRGQEARLRCSPMKGHSHVYWYRQLPEEGLKFMVYLQKENIIDESGMPKERFSAEFPKEGPSILRIQQVVRGDSAAYFCASSPGAGESFEQYFGPGTRLTVT.

The rearrangement joins TRBV5-1 to TRBJ2-3; D is ambiguous. Germline CDR1 reads SGHRS; CDR2 reads YFSETQ. V was cut by 0 bases and J by 1 base, with 9 bases left in between. The CDR3 is 15 residues long. The CDR3 sequence is CASSLVQPGTDTQYF. CDR3 bases: TGCGCCAGCAGCTTGGTTCAGCCCGGCACAGATACGCAGTATTTT.

This chain joins TRBV5-4 and TRBJ2-5; tentative D call: TRBD2 (5 bases). CDR1 is SGHNT and CDR2 is YYREEE in the germline V gene (reference sequence). The CDR3 is made up of 16 amino acids. V dropped 2 bases and J dropped 1 base, with 15 bases sitting between them. The chain's CDR3 is CASSFKPGGPQETQYF. In nucleotides, the CDR3 is TGTGCCAGCAGCTTCAAGCCAGGCGGGCCCCAAGAGACCCAGTACTTC.

The chain links TRBV10-1 to TRBJ2-5, with D possibly being TRBD1 or TRBD2 (6 bases each). The CDR3 spans 15 residues. The germline CDR1 and CDR2 sequences are WNHNN and SYGVQD (reference sequence). V dropped 4 bases and J dropped 5 bases, with 17 bases sitting between them. DNA for the CDR3: TGCGCCAGCAGTGCGGGGGCTCATGGGGAGGAGACCCAGTACTTC. Amino acids: CASSAGAHGEETQYF.

The genes are TRBV7-2 and TRBJ2-1; D tentatively reads TRBD1 or TRBD2 (5 bases each). This CDR3 spans 14 amino acids. The germline gives CDR1 SGHTA, CDR2 FQGNSA. Trimming shortened V by 5 bases and J by 5 bases, and 13 bases separated the two germline ends. CDR3 DNA: TGTGCCAGCAGCGTATCCGGGACCCACAATGAGCAGTTCTTC. Protein: CASSVSGTHNEQFF.

The chain combines TRBV30 with TRBJ1-1; D not resolved. The length of the CDR3 is 12 residues. Germline loops: CDR1 GTSNPN, CDR2 SVGIG (reference sequence). Trimming stripped 8 bases from V and 1 base from J, with 11 bases between. CDR3 protein: CARRRQNTEAFF. The CDR3 DNA sequence: TGTGCCCGAAGACGGCAGAACACTGAAGCTTTCTTT. Complete variable domain (other parts from reference TRBV30 and TRBJ1-1): SQTIHQWPATLVQPVGSPLSLECTVEGTSNPNLYWYRQAAGRGLQLLFYSVGIGQISSEVPQNLSASRPQDRQFILSSKKLLLSDSGFYLCARRRQNTEAFFGQGTRLTVV.